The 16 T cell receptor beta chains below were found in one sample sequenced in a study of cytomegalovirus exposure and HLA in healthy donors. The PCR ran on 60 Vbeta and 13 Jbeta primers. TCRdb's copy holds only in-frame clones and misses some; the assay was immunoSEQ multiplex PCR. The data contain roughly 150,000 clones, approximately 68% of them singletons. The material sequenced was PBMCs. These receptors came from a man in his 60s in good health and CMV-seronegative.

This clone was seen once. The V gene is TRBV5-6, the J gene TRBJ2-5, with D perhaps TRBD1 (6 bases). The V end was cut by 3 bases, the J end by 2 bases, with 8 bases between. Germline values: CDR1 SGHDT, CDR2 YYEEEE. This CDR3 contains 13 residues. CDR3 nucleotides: TGTGCCAGCAGCTCCCAGGGGCAAGAGACCCAGTACTTC. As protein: CASSSQGQETQYF.

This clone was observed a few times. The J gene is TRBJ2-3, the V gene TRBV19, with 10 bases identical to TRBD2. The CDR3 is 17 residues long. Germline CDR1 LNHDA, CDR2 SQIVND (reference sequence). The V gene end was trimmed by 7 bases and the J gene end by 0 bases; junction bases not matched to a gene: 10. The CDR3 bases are TGTGCCAGTATAAGAACAGCGGGAGGGGCTAGCACAGATACGCAGTATTTT. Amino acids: CASIRTAGGASTDTQYF.

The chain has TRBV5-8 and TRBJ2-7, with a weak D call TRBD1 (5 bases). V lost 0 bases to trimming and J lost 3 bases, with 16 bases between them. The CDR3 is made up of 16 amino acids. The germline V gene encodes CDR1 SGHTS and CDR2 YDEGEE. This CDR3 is CASSLDLSGINYEQYF. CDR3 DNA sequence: TGTGCCAGCAGCTTGGATCTTTCAGGGATAAACTACGAGCAGTACTTC.

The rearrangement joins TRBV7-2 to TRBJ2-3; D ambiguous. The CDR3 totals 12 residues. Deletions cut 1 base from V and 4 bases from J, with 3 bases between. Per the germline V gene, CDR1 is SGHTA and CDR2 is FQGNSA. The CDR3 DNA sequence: TGTGCCAGCAGCTTAGTATCAGATACGCAGTATTTT. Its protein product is CASSLVSDTQYF.

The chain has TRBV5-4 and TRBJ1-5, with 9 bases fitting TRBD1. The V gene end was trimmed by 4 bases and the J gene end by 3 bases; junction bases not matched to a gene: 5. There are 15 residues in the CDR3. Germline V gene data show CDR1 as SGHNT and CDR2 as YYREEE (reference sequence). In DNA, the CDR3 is TGTGCCAGCAGCCGAGGGACAGGGATCAATCAGCCCCAGCATTTT. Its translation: CASSRGTGINQPQHF. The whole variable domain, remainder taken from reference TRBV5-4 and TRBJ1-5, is ETGVTQSPTHLIKTRGQQVTLRCSSQSGHNTVSWYQQALGQGPQFIFQYYREEENGRGNFPPRFSGLQFPNYSSELNVNALELDDSALYLCASSRGTGINQPQHFGDGTRLSIL.

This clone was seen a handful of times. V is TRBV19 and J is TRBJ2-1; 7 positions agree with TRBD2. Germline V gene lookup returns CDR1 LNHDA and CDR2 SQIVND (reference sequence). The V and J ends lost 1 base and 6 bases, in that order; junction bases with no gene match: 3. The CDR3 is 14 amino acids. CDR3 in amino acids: CASSIAGGLNEQFF. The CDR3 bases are TGTGCCAGTAGTATAGCGGGAGGCCTCAATGAGCAGTTCTTC.

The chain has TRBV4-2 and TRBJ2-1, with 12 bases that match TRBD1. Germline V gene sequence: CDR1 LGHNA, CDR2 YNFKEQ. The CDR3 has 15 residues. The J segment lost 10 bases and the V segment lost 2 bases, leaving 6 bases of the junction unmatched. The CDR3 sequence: CASSQPGQGAREQFF. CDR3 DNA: TGTGCCAGCAGCCAACCGGGACAGGGGGCAAGGGAGCAGTTCTTC.

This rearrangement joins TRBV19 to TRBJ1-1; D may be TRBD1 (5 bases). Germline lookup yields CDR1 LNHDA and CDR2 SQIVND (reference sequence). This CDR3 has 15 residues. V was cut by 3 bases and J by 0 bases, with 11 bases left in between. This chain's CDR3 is CASSISGSMNTEAFF. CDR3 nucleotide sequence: TGTGCCAGTAGTATTTCAGGGTCAATGAACACTGAAGCTTTCTTT.

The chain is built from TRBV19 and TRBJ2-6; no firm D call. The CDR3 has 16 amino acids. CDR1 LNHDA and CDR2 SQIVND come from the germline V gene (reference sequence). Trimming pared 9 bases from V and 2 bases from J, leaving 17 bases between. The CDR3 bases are TGTGCCAGCAGTTATCAGTTAACCACTGGGGCCAACGTCCTGACTTTC. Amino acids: CASSYQLTTGANVLTF.

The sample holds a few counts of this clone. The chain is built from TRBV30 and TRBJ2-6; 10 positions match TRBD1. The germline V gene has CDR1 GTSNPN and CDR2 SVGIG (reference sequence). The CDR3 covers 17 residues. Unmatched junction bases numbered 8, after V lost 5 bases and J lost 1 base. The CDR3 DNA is TGTGCCTGGTTCCGGGACAGGGGCCGTTCTGGGGCCAACGTCCTGACTTTC. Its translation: CAWFRDRGRSGANVLTF. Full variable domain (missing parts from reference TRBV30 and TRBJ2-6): SQTIHQWPATLVQPVGSPLSLECTVEGTSNPNLYWYRQAAGRGLQLLFYSVGIGQISSEVPQNLSASRPQDRQFILSSKKLLLSDSGFYLCAWFRDRGRSGANVLTFGAGSRLTVL.

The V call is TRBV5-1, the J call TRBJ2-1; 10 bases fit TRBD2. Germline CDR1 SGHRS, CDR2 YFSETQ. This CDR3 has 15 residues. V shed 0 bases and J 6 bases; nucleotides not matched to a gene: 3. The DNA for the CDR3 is TGCGCCAGCAGCTTGGTGGTAGCGGGAGGCAATGAGCAGTTCTTC. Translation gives CASSLVVAGGNEQFF.

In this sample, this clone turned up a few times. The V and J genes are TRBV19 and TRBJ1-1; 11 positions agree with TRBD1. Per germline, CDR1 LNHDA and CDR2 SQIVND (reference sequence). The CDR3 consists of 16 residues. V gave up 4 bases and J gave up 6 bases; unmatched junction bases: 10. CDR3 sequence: CASSTLAGTGGAEAFF. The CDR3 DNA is TGTGCCAGTAGTACCTTAGCCGGGACAGGGGGAGCTGAAGCTTTCTTT.

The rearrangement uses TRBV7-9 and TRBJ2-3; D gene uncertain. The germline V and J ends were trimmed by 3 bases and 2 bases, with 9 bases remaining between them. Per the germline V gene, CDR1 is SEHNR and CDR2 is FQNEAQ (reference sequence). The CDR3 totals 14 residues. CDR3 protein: CASSLRSVTDTQYF. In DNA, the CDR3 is TGTGCCAGCAGCTTGCGGTCGGTCACAGATACGCAGTATTTT.

CDR3 sequence reads: CSAGGDRKVPGELFF. CDR3 coding DNA: TGCAGCGCGGGTGGGGACAGGAAAGTCCCCGGGGAGCTGTTTTTT. The chain combines TRBV29-1 with TRBJ2-2; 8 positions agree with TRBD1. J lost 6 bases, V lost 7 bases, and 13 bases had no gene match. Germline CDR1 reads SQVTM; CDR2 reads ANQGSEA. The CDR3 runs 15 residues.

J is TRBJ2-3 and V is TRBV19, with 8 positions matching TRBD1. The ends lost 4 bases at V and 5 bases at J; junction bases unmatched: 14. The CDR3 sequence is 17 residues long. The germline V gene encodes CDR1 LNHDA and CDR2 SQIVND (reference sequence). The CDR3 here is CASSTTAGTGTGDTQYF. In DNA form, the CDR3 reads TGTGCCAGTAGTACAACCGCCGGGACAGGTACGGGAGATACGCAGTATTTT.

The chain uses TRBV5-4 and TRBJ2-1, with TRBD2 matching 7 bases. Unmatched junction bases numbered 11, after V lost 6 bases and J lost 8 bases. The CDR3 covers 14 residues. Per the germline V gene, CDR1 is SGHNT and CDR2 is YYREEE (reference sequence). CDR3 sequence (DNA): TGTGCCAGCATCATCGGGACTAATCGGGATGAGCAGTTCTTC. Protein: CASIIGTNRDEQFF.